The 19 T cell receptor beta chains presented below share a single source sample, sequenced in a study of a mutant IDH1 vaccine in newly diagnosed glioma. Sequenced by immunoSEQ multiplex PCR; TCRdb stores in-frame clones only, minus some. The sample holds tens of thousands of clones; 80% to 85% are singletons and the top ten take roughly 8.8%. No antigen has been identified for these receptors. Time point specified: week 23, last vaccination. In every dose of vaccine, 300 ug of mutant IDH1 20-mer peptide was given alongside topical imiquimod. The sample here was PBMCs, taken from a glioma patient whose treatment included an IDH1 peptide vaccine. These receptors originate from a woman in her forties with glioma. Some clones in this sample may be carry-over from other donors' samples.

The chain recombines TRBV7-2 with TRBJ1-1; D is unresolved. Germline-derived CDR1 and CDR2 are SGHTA and FQGNSA. CDR3 size: 14 residues. The germline V and J ends were trimmed by 5 bases and 1 base, with 11 bases remaining between them. CDR3 DNA sequence: TGTGCCAGCAGCGTCCTCGGCAGGAACACTGAAGCTTTCTTT. This sequence encodes CASSVLGRNTEAFF.

The chain joins TRBV16 to TRBJ1-5; D is unclear. The V end was cut by 5 bases, the J end by 5 bases, with 13 bases between. The CDR3 has 14 residues. The germline CDR1 and CDR2 sequences are KGHSY and FQNENV. CDR3 bases: TGTGCCAGCAGCGAAGTGAGGGCGGATCAGCCCCAGCATTTT. Residues: CASSEVRADQPQHF.

The chain carries TRBV5-1 and TRBJ1-3; 7 bases are a match to TRBD1. The CDR3 is 17 residues long. Per germline, CDR1 SGHRS and CDR2 YFSETQ. With V trimmed by 4 bases and J by 0 bases, 10 bases remained unmatched. CDR3: CASSQNRDSHSGNTIYF. CDR3 nucleotide sequence: TGCGCCAGCAGCCAGAACCGGGACAGCCACTCTGGAAACACCATATATTTT.

The chain couples TRBV2 to TRBJ2-1; D unresolved. V lost 7 bases and J lost 4, with 11 bases in between. Germline lookup yields CDR1 SNHLY and CDR2 FYNNEI. This CDR3 is 13 amino acids long. The CDR3 sequence is CASNPDGYNEQFF. As DNA, the CDR3 is TGTGCCAGCAACCCGGACGGATACAATGAGCAGTTCTTC.

The V gene is TRBV7-8, the J gene TRBJ1-5; D may be TRBD1 (5 bases). The CDR3 loop spans 14 amino acids. The germline V gene encodes CDR1 SGHVS and CDR2 FQNEAQ. The V and J ends lost 5 bases and 4 bases respectively, with 12 bases between them. The CDR3 region has the DNA TGTGCCAGCAGCCAGACGGGGGTTAATCAGCCCCAGCATTTT. Protein product: CASSQTGVNQPQHF.

The chain combines TRBV30 with TRBJ2-1, with D unresolved. This CDR3 spans 16 amino acids. Germline V gene lookup returns CDR1 GTSNPN and CDR2 SVGIG (reference sequence). Trimming left V 3 bases short and J 0 bases short, with 15 bases between. The CDR3 DNA sequence: TGTGCCTGGAGATCCGGGCGATTCAGCTCCTACAATGAGCAGTTCTTC. It encodes CAWRSGRFSSYNEQFF.

The rearrangement links TRBV10-2 to TRBJ1-4; D gene unclear. Germline V CDR1 and CDR2: WSHSY, SAAADI. The CDR3 spans 14 residues. V lost 6 bases to trimming and J lost 3 bases, with 11 bases between them. CDR3 region: CASRAASSNEKLFF. CDR3 nucleotide sequence: TGCGCCAGCAGGGCAGCTTCCTCTAATGAAAAACTGTTTTTT.

This CDR3 is CASSPEGGQNTEAFF. CDR3 DNA: TGTGCCAGCTCACCAGAGGGGGGCCAGAACACTGAAGCTTTCTTT. The rearrangement links TRBV18 to TRBJ1-1; perhaps TRBD1 as D (6 bases). CDR1 and CDR2 (germline): KGHSH, LQKENI. The CDR3 runs to 15 residues. Trimming removed 2 bases from V and 1 base from J, with 11 bases in between.

J is TRBJ1-1 and V is TRBV10-3, with 8 bases lining up with TRBD1. V shed 6 bases, J shed 7 bases, and the junction held 10 bases outside the gene matches. From germline, CDR1 is ENHRY and CDR2 SYGVKD. CDR3 length: 14 amino acids. The CDR3 DNA reads as TGTGCCATCAGCGACGGACAGGGAAATAATGAAGCTTTCTTT. Encoded protein: CAISDGQGNNEAFF.

The chain links TRBV7-9 to TRBJ2-3, with D possibly matching TRBD2 (6 bases). This CDR3 has 18 amino acids. With 0 bases removed from V and 1 base from J, the gap between germline ends came to 17 bases. Germline loops: CDR1 SEHNR, CDR2 FQNEAQ (reference sequence). This CDR3 is CASSLAGRGTWGTDTQYF. The CDR3 DNA is TGTGCCAGCAGCTTAGCTGGGCGTGGGACTTGGGGCACAGATACGCAGTATTTT.

This clone was seen a handful of times. The V call is TRBV6-1, the J call TRBJ1-5; D is ambiguous. The germline gives CDR1 MNHNS, CDR2 SASEGT. This CDR3 region has 13 residues. V was clipped by 3 bases and J by 6 bases, with 9 bases between them. The CDR3 sequence: CASSDFESQPQHF. The CDR3 DNA reads TGTGCCAGCAGTGATTTCGAGAGTCAGCCCCAGCATTTT.

This rearrangement joins TRBV9 to TRBJ2-5; TRBD2 matches at 10 bases. The junction had 7 bases not matched to a gene; V was cut back by 0 bases and J by 5 bases. The CDR3 sequence is 16 residues long. CDR1 and CDR2 (germline): SGDLS, YYNGEE. The CDR3 loop reads CASSVEGSGGRETQYF. DNA for the CDR3: TGTGCCAGCAGCGTAGAGGGTAGCGGGGGGCGGGAGACCCAGTACTTC.

The chain couples TRBV19 to TRBJ1-5; D might be TRBD1 (6 bases). The CDR3 has 12 residues. Germline V gives CDR1 LNHDA, CDR2 SQIVND (reference sequence). Trimming took 6 bases from V and 15 from J, leaving 18 bases between them. The DNA for the CDR3 is TGTGCCAGTAGACAGGGTTCTGGTTACATGCATTTT. This encodes CASRQGSGYMHF. Using reference TRBV19 and TRBJ1-5 for the parts outside the CDR3, the full variable domain is DGGITQSPKYLFRKEGQNVTLSCEQNLNHDAMYWYRQDPGQGLRLIYYSQIVNDFQKGDIAEGYSVSREKKESFPLTVTSAQKNPTAFYLCASRQGSGYMHFGDGTRLSIL.

The rearrangement joins TRBV5-4 to TRBJ2-7; D is ambiguous. V shed 5 bases and J shed 3 bases, with 18 bases lying between them. This CDR3 spans 15 amino acids. CDR1 SGHNT and CDR2 YYREEE come from the germline V gene (reference sequence). CDR3 amino acids: CASSWSPSPGYEQYF. The CDR3 coding sequence is TGTGCCAGCAGTTGGTCCCCCTCCCCGGGCTACGAGCAGTACTTC.

The chain uses TRBV7-9 and TRBJ1-2, with 9 bases identical to TRBD1. The CDR3 runs to 16 residues. J was trimmed by 5 bases and V by 5 bases; bases with no gene match: 12. Germline V lookup: CDR1 SEHNR, CDR2 FQNEAQ (reference sequence). The DNA of the CDR3 is TGTGCCAGCAGCCCAACATCGACAGGGGGTTGGTATGGCTACACCTTC. Protein product: CASSPTSTGGWYGYTF.

V usage is TRBV10-3 and J usage is TRBJ1-2; 7 positions agree with TRBD1. The germline gives CDR1 ENHRY, CDR2 SYGVKD. The CDR3 contains 12 residues. Losses at the gene ends were 9 bases for V and 5 bases for J; bases not matched to a gene: 6. CDR3 protein: CAIQGFVYGYTF. In DNA, the CDR3 is TGTGCCATACAGGGGTTTGTATATGGCTACACCTTC.

The chain recombines TRBV5-4 with TRBJ2-5, with D perhaps assigned TRBD1 or TRBD2 (5 bases each). CDR1 is SGHNT and CDR2 is YYREEE in the germline V gene (reference sequence). Trimming removed 4 bases at V and 4 bases at J, with 20 bases between. The CDR3 has 16 residues. The CDR3 is CASSPMERTRGETQYF. The CDR3 DNA follows: TGTGCCAGCAGCCCTATGGAGAGGACACGGGGAGAGACCCAGTACTTC. The whole variable domain, remainder taken from reference TRBV5-4 and TRBJ2-5, is ETGVTQSPTHLIKTRGQQVTLRCSSQSGHNTVSWYQQALGQGPQFIFQYYREEENGRGNFPPRFSGLQFPNYSSELNVNALELDDSALYLCASSPMERTRGETQYFGPGTRLLVL.

V gene TRBV4-3 combines with J gene TRBJ2-7; D may be TRBD2 (6 bases). V lost 1 base to trimming and J lost 6 bases, with 10 bases between them. This CDR3 has 13 amino acids. Germline CDR1 reads LGHNA; CDR2 reads YSLEER. CDR3 loop: CASSQGQGGEQYF. Written as DNA, the CDR3 is TGCGCCAGCAGCCAAGGCCAGGGAGGCGAGCAGTACTTC.

This chain joins TRBV6-6 and TRBJ2-5; D gene unclear. Looked up from germline, CDR1 is MNHNY and CDR2 is SVGAGI (reference sequence). This CDR3 contains 14 residues. V was clipped by 2 bases and J by 3 bases, with 10 bases between them. The CDR3: CASSYVGSEETQYF. DNA for the CDR3: TGTGCCAGCAGTTACGTTGGTTCGGAAGAGACCCAGTACTTC.